A selection of T cell receptor beta chains follows, all from one sample in a study of T cell responses to AZD1222 COVID-19 vaccine. TCRdb keeps only in-frame clones here, not all; method: immunoSEQ multiplex PCR. The profile shows some 120,000 clones, around nine tenths of them singletons. The input for sequencing was peripheral blood, taken on day 0 of AZD1222 vaccination. These receptors came from an adult in good health. The CDR3 runs from the conserved cysteine through the conserved F or W. A D gene is named only where the DNA matches it firmly. Rows give clone size only sometimes, using once, few, many, or a class for an expanded clone.

TRBJ1-1 | TRBV10-3 | - | - | TGTGCCATCAGGGGTCTCCAGGGACGGGCGGAAGCTTTCTTT | CAIRGLQGRAEAFF
TRBJ2-6 | TRBV19 | - | - | TGTGCCAGTAGTATATGGCTTGGGGCTGGGGCCAACGTCCTGACTTTC | CASSIWLGAGANVLTF
TRBJ2-7 | TRBV16 | few | TRBD1 | TGTGCCAGCAGCCGGACAGGGGACGAGCAGTACTTC | CASSRTGDEQYF
TRBJ2-7 | TRBV15 | - | - | TGTGCCACCAGCAGAGATCTTTCGTCCGAGACACGAAGGACTTACGAGCAGTACTTC | CATSRDLSSETRRTYEQYF
TRBJ1-3 | TRBV4-1 | - | - | TGCGCCAGCAGCCAAGATGGGGGTTTGGGGGCGGAAAACACCATATATTTT | CASSQDGGLGAENTIYF
TRBJ2-7 | TRBV15 | - | TRBD1 | TGTGCCACCAGCAAACCGGGACAGGGTGATTACGAGCAGTACTTC | CATSKPGQGDYEQYF
TRBJ2-3 | TRBV4-2 | - | TRBD2 | TGTGCCAGCAGCCACTCCCAGGCGAGCGGGGAGGATACGCAGTATTTT | CASSHSQASGEDTQYF
TRBJ2-5 | TRBV2 | - | TRBD1 | TGTGCCAGCAGTCTCCTTACAGGGGAGTTGGAGGAGACCCAGTACTTC | CASSLLTGELEETQYF
TRBJ2-1 | TRBV7-3 | - | - | TGTGCCAGCAGTCCGAGCGGGCAGAATTACAATGAGCAGTTCTTC | CASSPSGQNYNEQFF
TRBJ1-1 | TRBV25-1 | - | - | TGTGCCAGCAGTTCCTGGGGGACAAATGGAGCTTTCTTT | CASSSWGTNGAFF
TRBJ1-6 | TRBV7-2 | - | TRBD1 | TGTGCCAGCAGCTTAGGGCTTGACAGGGGAGGTTTGTCCCTCCACTTT | CASSLGLDRGGLSLHF
TRBJ2-7 | TRBV13 | - | - | TGTGCCAGCAGCTTAACGGGACGGCCCTACGAGCAGTACTTC | CASSLTGRPYEQYF
TRBJ2-3 | TRBV7-2 | - | - | TGTGCCAGCAGCTTAGTAATCGGGAGCACAGATACGCAGTATTTT | CASSLVIGSTDTQYF
TRBJ2-1 | TRBV5-4 | - | - | TGTGCCAGCAGCTTAACGGGACGAAACAATGAGCAGTTCTTC | CASSLTGRNNEQFF
TRBJ1-1 | TRBV7-6 | - | - | TGTGCCAGCAGCTTAGGGGGAGGGGCGGGGACTGAAGCTTTCTTT | CASSLGGGAGTEAFF
TRBJ1-2 | TRBV12-3/TRBV12-4 | - | - | TGTGCCAGCCTAGGACAATCCTATGGCTACACCTTC | CASLGQSYGYTF
TRBJ1-1 | TRBV10-3 | - | - | TGTGCCATCAGGGCGGGGACTGAAGCTTTCTTT | CAIRAGTEAFF
TRBJ2-7 | TRBV2 | - | TRBD2 | TGTGCCAGCAGAGTACTAGCGGGAGTGTCTTACGAGCAGTACTTC | CASRVLAGVSYEQYF
TRBJ2-1 | TRBV29-1 | few | - | TGCAGCGTTGACTTGGTGAATGAGCAGTTCTTC | CSVDLVNEQFF
TRBJ2-1 | TRBV12-3/TRBV12-4 | - | TRBD1 | TGTGCCAGCCGGTCCGGGACAGGGAATGAGCAGTTCTTC | CASRSGTGNEQFF
TRBJ1-1 | TRBV2 | - | - | TGTGCCAGCAACGGCCGTTCGGCTTTCTTT | CASNGRSAFF
TRBJ2-7 | TRBV7-2 | - | TRBD1 | TGTGCCAGCAGCTTTTTTAGTGCCAGACAGGGCTACGAGCAGTACTTC | CASSFFSARQGYEQYF
TRBJ2-1 | TRBV4-2 | - | - | TGTGCCAGCAGCCTCCTCGGGAGCAATGAGCAGTTCTTC | CASSLLGSNEQFF
TRBJ1-4 | TRBV12-3/TRBV12-4 | - | - | TGTGCCAGCAGTCTAGGGGGAAAACTGTTTTTT | CASSLGGKLFF
TRBJ1-5 | TRBV9 | medium-sized | - | TGTGCCAGCAGCGTAGCAGACAATCAGCCCCAGCATTTT | CASSVADNQPQHF
TRBJ1-2 | TRBV4-1 | - | TRBD1 | TGCGCCAGCAGCCCCATCGGGGACAGGGAGAACTATGGCTACACCTTC | CASSPIGDRENYGYTF
TRBJ1-1 | TRBV9 | - | - | TGTGCCAGCAGCGTAGATCCGGGTCGAAGGGGCAGCACTGAAGCTTTCTTT | CASSVDPGRRGSTEAFF
TRBJ2-3 | TRBV19 | - | - | TGTGCCAGTAGTGACGGGGTCACAGATACGCAGTATTTT | CASSDGVTDTQYF
TRBJ1-6 | TRBV11-3 | - | - | TGTGCCAGCAGCTTAGCGGGGAGCGGCTCACCCCTCCACTTT | CASSLAGSGSPLHF
TRBJ1-1 | TRBV5-1 | - | - | TGCGCCAGCGGACCGGGACGTCGATTGGGCACTGAAGCTTTCTTT | CASGPGRRLGTEAFF
TRBJ1-5 | TRBV2 | - | - | TGTGCCAGCAGTGGGCAGGCGGGGTATCGGCCCCAGCATTTT | CASSGQAGYRPQHF
TRBJ2-7 | TRBV30 | - | - | TGTGCCTGGAGTCCGCCCCCGGGCAGGGGTTACTACGAGCAGTACTTC | CAWSPPPGRGYYEQYF
TRBJ2-5 | TRBV10-3 | - | - | TGTGCCATCAGTGAGATTGAAGAGACCCAGTACTTC | CAISEIEETQYF
TRBJ1-2 | TRBV7-9 | - | - | TGTGCCAGCAGCACCGGACGGTATGGCTACACCTTC | CASSTGRYGYTF
TRBJ1-6 | TRBV10-3 | - | - | TGTGCCATCAGTGAGTCTGGGTCAGCGAATTCACCCCTCCACTTT | CAISESGSANSPLHF
TRBJ2-3 | TRBV5-5 | - | - | TGTGCCAGCACCAAACCGGCGGGAGATACGCAGTATTTT | CASTKPAGDTQYF
TRBJ1-2 | TRBV5-1 | once | - | TGCGCCAGCAGCTACCTGACGGATACTAACTATGGCTACACCTTC | CASSYLTDTNYGYTF
TRBJ2-3 | TRBV19 | - | - | TGTGCCAGTAGTATTAAGCTAAGCCAGGGTATTGATCTCAGACATTTT | CASSIKLSQGIDLRHF
TRBJ2-7 | TRBV4-1 | - | - | TGCGCCAGCAGCCAAATCAGGGACGAGCAGTACTTC | CASSQIRDEQYF
TRBJ2-7 | TRBV7-9 | - | - | TGTGCCAGCAGCTCCCCGACGGGCGGTGGACGCTTAGGCGAGCAGTACTTC | CASSSPTGGGRLGEQYF
TRBJ1-6 | TRBV14 | once | - | TGTGCCAGCAGCCCGGTTCAGGGACGATCACCCCTCCACTTT | CASSPVQGRSPLHF
TRBJ1-1 | TRBV18 | - | - | TGTGCCAGCTCACCCTTACCTGGCACTGAAGCTTTCTTT | CASSPLPGTEAFF
TRBJ1-1 | TRBV4-1 | - | TRBD1 | TGCGCCAGCAGCCAAGAGGACAGGGACACTGAAGCTTTCTTT | CASSQEDRDTEAFF
TRBJ2-7 | TRBV11-2 | - | - | TGTGCCAGCAGCTTAGATCCTTCCTACGAGCAGTACTTC | CASSLDPSYEQYF
TRBJ1-2 | TRBV3-1/TRBV3-2 | - | - | TGTGCCAGCGAAAACGCAGGTCACTATGGCTACACCTTC | CASENAGHYGYTF
TRBJ2-3 | TRBV5-6 | - | - | TGTGCCAGCAGCAAGGGCCCCGCAGTGGATACGCAGTATTTT | CASSKGPAVDTQYF
TRBJ2-2 | TRBV7-3 | - | TRBD1 | TGTGCCAGCAGCCTGCAGGGGGCGGAGGCCGGGGAGCTGTTTTTT | CASSLQGAEAGELFF
TRBJ2-7 | TRBV5-1 | - | - | TGCGCCAGCAGCTTGGGCTCGAACTCCTACGAGCAGTACTTC | CASSLGSNSYEQYF
TRBJ2-7 | TRBV25-1 | - | - | TGTGCCAGCAGCACCGTAGGGCACGAGCAGTACTTC | CASSTVGHEQYF
TRBJ1-1 | TRBV5-1 | - | - | TGCGCCAGCAGCCTAATTAAAGACACTGAAGCTTTCTTT | CASSLIKDTEAFF
TRBJ2-7 | TRBV3-1/TRBV3-2 | - | - | TGTGCCAGCAGCCATTGCCCGGGATGCAACGAGCAGTACTTC | CASSHCPGCNEQYF
TRBJ1-1 | TRBV19 | once | TRBD1 | TGTGCCACCCTAGGGCAGGGGGCGACTGAAGCTTTCTTT | CATLGQGATEAFF